These T cell receptor beta chains were read from a single sample in a study of Tregs in tolerant kidney transplant recipients. Sequenced by immunoSEQ multiplex PCR; TCRdb stores in-frame clones only, minus some. The repertoire consists of fewer than 100,000 clones, with more than 85% occurring once and the leading ten covering approximately 0.33%. The sample here was Tregs from blood, taken before the transplant. The receptors here all came from a human donor who received a combined kidney and bone marrow transplant. The CDR3 runs from the conserved cysteine through the conserved F or W. D genes are given only for firm matches. Clone sizes are given selectively: once, few, many, or a class where the clone is expanded.

-	TRBV7-8	TRBJ2-1	-	TGTGCCAGCAGCTTAGTGGGCGTGCTCGATGAGCAGTTCTTC	CASSLVGVLDEQFF
-	TRBV18	TRBJ2-6	-	TGTGCCAGCTCACCAAGGCAGGGGACTGGGGCCAACGTCCTGACTTTC	CASSPRQGTGANVLTF
-	TRBV7-2	TRBJ2-7	-	TGTGCCAGCAGTTTTCAATCCGGGAAAAGCTCCTACGAGCAGTACTTC	CASSFQSGKSSYEQYF
-	TRBV6-5	TRBJ1-1	-	TGTGCCAGCAGTTATTCCGCAGTGAACACTGAAGCTTTCTTT	CASSYSAVNTEAFF
-	TRBV29-1	TRBJ2-2	-	TGCAGCGTTGGGCTGGACAGGAACACCGGGGAGCTGTTTTTT	CSVGLDRNTGELFF
-	TRBV27	TRBJ1-4	-	TGTGCCAGCAGCCTAACATTAAATGAAAAACTGTTTTTT	CASSLTLNEKLFF
-	TRBV29-1	TRBJ2-5	-	TGCAGCGTTGATAAGGCCCAAGAGACCCAGTACTTC	CSVDKAQETQYF
-	TRBV11-2	TRBJ1-2	-	TGTGCCAGCAGCTTAGTAGGGCAGGAGAACTATGGCTACACCTTC	CASSLVGQENYGYTF
-	TRBV7-9	TRBJ2-7	-	TGTGCCAGCAGCTTAGTGGCTAGCAGCGAGCAGTACTTC	CASSLVASSEQYF
-	TRBV28	TRBJ1-4	-	TGTGCCAGCAGTTTAGGGGGTATTGATGAAAAACTGTTTTTT	CASSLGGIDEKLFF
-	TRBV7-2	TRBJ2-7	-	TGTGCCAGCAGCCTGATTCCCCGGGTCCAACAGTACTTC	CASSLIPRVQQYF
-	TRBV2	TRBJ2-1	TRBD2	TGTGCCAGCGGGGGCGGTAGCGGGAGAGGTATGTTCTTC	CASGGGSGRGMFF
few	TRBV9	TRBJ2-1	TRBD2	TGTGCCAGCAGCGTCACCGTAGCGGGAGGGCGGAATGAGCAGTTCTTC	CASSVTVAGGRNEQFF
once	TRBV5-1	TRBJ1-1	-	TGCGCCAGCAGCTTGGGACACGAGAGAGCTGAAGCTTTCTTT	CASSLGHERAEAFF
-	TRBV27	TRBJ2-5	TRBD1	TGTGCCAGCACGACAGGGGGCCAAGAGACCCAGTACTTC	CASTTGGQETQYF
-	TRBV2	TRBJ1-4	-	TGTGCCAGCAGTGAAGACGTGAGTCAGGGGGAAAAACTGTTTTTT	CASSEDVSQGEKLFF
-	TRBV7-9	TRBJ1-1	-	TGTGCCAGCAGCTTTAGCCTAAACACTGAAGCTTTCTTT	CASSFSLNTEAFF
once	TRBV7-3	TRBJ1-1	-	TGTGCCAGCAGCTTAAAGGGCGGCACTGAAGCTTTCTTT	CASSLKGGTEAFF
-	TRBV28	TRBJ2-7	-	TGTGCCAGCAGTTTAGGGGGCTGGGGCTACGAGCAGTACTTC	CASSLGGWGYEQYF
-	TRBV19	TRBJ2-6	-	TGTGCCAGTAGGGATGGAGCTGGGGCCAACGTCCTGACTTTC	CASRDGAGANVLTF
-	TRBV7-3	TRBJ1-1	TRBD1	TGTGCCAGCAGGGTTACAGGGGAAAGTGGTGAAGCTTTCTTT	CASRVTGESGEAFF
-	TRBV28	TRBJ1-5	TRBD1	TGTGCCAGCAGTTTAGACAGGACAGGGGGCGGCAATCAGCCCCAGCATTTT	CASSLDRTGGGNQPQHF
few	TRBV6-5	TRBJ2-7	-	TGTGCCAGCAGTGAACCGGCCAGCCGCTACGAGCAGTACTTC	CASSEPASRYEQYF
-	TRBV28	TRBJ2-7	-	TGTGCCAGCAGCTACACTTCCCGGCGGTATGCCTACGAGCAGTACTTC	CASSYTSRRYAYEQYF
-	TRBV7-3	TRBJ2-1	TRBD2	TGTGCCAGCAGCTCCGGGACTAGTGGGTATGAGCAGTTCTTC	CASSSGTSGYEQFF
-	TRBV2	TRBJ1-1	TRBD1	TGTGCCAGCAGATGGACAGGGCAGAACACTGAAGCTTTCTTT	CASRWTGQNTEAFF
once	TRBV27	TRBJ1-5	-	TGTGCCAGCAGTGGGGAGTATAGCAATCAGCCCCAGCATTTT	CASSGEYSNQPQHF
-	TRBV7-3	TRBJ2-2	-	TGTGCCAGCAGCCTTAACAGGGAAACCGGGGAGCTGTTTTTT	CASSLNRETGELFF
-	TRBV15	TRBJ1-1	TRBD1	TGTGCCACCAGCCTAAAGACAGGGTCGACTGAAGCTTTCTTT	CATSLKTGSTEAFF
-	TRBV18	TRBJ1-2	TRBD1	TGTGCCAGCTCGCGGGACAGGCCTGACTATGGCTACACCTTC	CASSRDRPDYGYTF
-	TRBV28	TRBJ2-3	TRBD2	TGTGCCAGCAGTTTAAGCGGGAGGGCCGAGTATACGCAGTATTTT	CASSLSGRAEYTQYF
-	TRBV5-1	TRBJ1-2	TRBD1	TGCGCCAGCAGTCGACCTACCGATGACAGGGGAGGCTACACCTTC	CASSRPTDDRGGYTF
-	TRBV25-1	TRBJ2-3	-	TGTGCCAGCAGTGCGGTCGGAAATTTGGGGGATACGCAGTATTTT	CASSAVGNLGDTQYF
-	TRBV10-1	TRBJ2-2	TRBD2	TGCGCCAGCAGTAACGGGACTAGCAGCACGAACACCGGGGAGCTGTTTTTT	CASSNGTSSTNTGELFF
-	TRBV15	TRBJ1-5	-	TGTGCCACCAGCAGGGGCTTAGTGAATCAGCCCCAGCATTTT	CATSRGLVNQPQHF
-	TRBV27	TRBJ1-5	TRBD1	TGTGCCAGCAGGAAACAGGGGGCCGGAAATCAGCCCCAGCATTTT	CASRKQGAGNQPQHF
-	TRBV5-4	TRBJ2-3	TRBD1	TGTGCCAGCAGCCTACCCCCCTTAGGGGGCCCAGATACGCAGTATTTT	CASSLPPLGGPDTQYF
-	TRBV28	TRBJ2-7	-	TGTGCCAGCAGTACCACCACAAAGCAGTACTTC	CASSTTTKQYF
-	TRBV5-5	TRBJ1-5	TRBD1	TGTGCCAGCAGCGCATGGACAGGGGAGGGACAGCCCCAGCATTTT	CASSAWTGEGQPQHF
-	TRBV18	TRBJ1-1	-	TGTGCCAGCTCACCAGGACAGACAGGAGACACTGAAGCTTTCTTT	CASSPGQTGDTEAFF
-	TRBV4-3	TRBJ1-1	-	TGCGCCAGCAGCCAAACGGTGATAGGGTACCCTGAAGCTTTCTTT	CASSQTVIGYPEAFF
-	TRBV6-5	TRBJ2-7	-	TGTGCCAGCAGAAGGGTTCTAGCTTCTGGCGAGCAGTACTTC	CASRRVLASGEQYF
-	TRBV28	TRBJ2-7	-	TGTGCCAGCAGCCATCGGACGGACGAGCAGTACTTC	CASSHRTDEQYF
-	TRBV4-3	TRBJ2-3	-	TGCGCCAGCAGCCAAAGACTACCCGATACGCAGTATTTT	CASSQRLPDTQYF
-	TRBV29-1	TRBJ2-5	TRBD2	TGCAGCGTTGAAGAAGTCGGGACTAGCGGGAGTGGCCCCCAAGAGACCCAGTACTTC	CSVEEVGTSGSGPQETQYF
-	TRBV5-1	TRBJ2-7	TRBD2	TGCGCCAGCAGCTTGGGACTAGCGGAGACCTACGAGCAGTACTTC	CASSLGLAETYEQYF
-	TRBV27	TRBJ2-3	TRBD2	TGTGCCAGCAGTTTTAGCGGGTTCTTGTACGATACGCAGTATTTT	CASSFSGFLYDTQYF
-	TRBV7-9	TRBJ1-1	-	TGTGCCAGCAGCCCGGGAAGGGGAAGCAGTGAAGCTTTCTTT	CASSPGRGSSEAFF
-	TRBV5-3	TRBJ2-7	-	TGTGCCAGAAGCCAAGAACTAGGGGGCTACGAGCAGTACTTC	CARSQELGGYEQYF
-	TRBV5-1	TRBJ2-5	TRBD2	TGCGCCAGCACGGTGGCGGGAGAAGAGACCCAGTACTTC	CASTVAGEETQYF
-	TRBV2	TRBJ1-5	-	TGTGCCAGCAATAGATTAGAGGGTCAGCCCCAGCATTTT	CASNRLEGQPQHF
-	TRBV28	TRBJ2-2	TRBD2	TGTGCCAGCAGGACTAGCGGGAGGAACACCGGGGAGCTGTTTTTT	CASRTSGRNTGELFF
once	TRBV27	TRBJ2-3	TRBD2	TGTGCCAGCAGTTTAGCTCCCCCTCGACTAGCGGGACTCACAGATACGCAGTATTTT	CASSLAPPRLAGLTDTQYF
-	TRBV10-2	TRBJ2-7	TRBD2	TGCGCCAGCAGTAGTACTAGCGGGAGGTACGAGCAGTACTTC	CASSSTSGRYEQYF